One sample yielded the 14 T cell receptor beta chains listed below, sequenced in a study of shared clonotypes between healthy human individuals. This table comes from immunoSEQ multiplex PCR, and its TCRdb copy is limited to in-frame clones, with some not included. The sample holds approximately 2.1 million clones, approximately 95% seen once. Sequences were obtained from naive CD4+ T cells from PBMCs. Subset here: CD45RA+ positively selected. These receptors all come from a man younger than 35 in good health. Some clones in this sample may be carry-over from other donors' samples.

The DNA of the CDR3 is TGCAGCGTTGGACAGGCTTACGGAGCTTTCTTT. It is translated as CSVGQAYGAFF. The chain couples TRBV29-1 to TRBJ1-1; D is possibly TRBD1 (6 bases). The germline gives CDR1 SQVTM, CDR2 ANQGSEA. Trimming left V 4 bases short and J 10 bases short, with 13 bases between. The length of the CDR3 is 11 residues.

The rearrangement joins TRBV11-3 to TRBJ2-7, with 9 positions matching TRBD1. J gave up 4 bases and V 5 bases, and 6 bases lay outside the gene matches. Germline lookup yields CDR1 SGHNT and CDR2 YENEEA. There are 14 residues in the CDR3. This chain's CDR3 is CASSAGTGLYEQYF. Written as DNA, the CDR3 is TGTGCCAGCAGCGCCGGGACAGGGTTGTACGAGCAGTACTTC.

The rearrangement links TRBV29-1 to TRBJ2-4; D uncertain. The CDR3 loop spans 14 amino acids. Germline CDR1 is SQVTM and CDR2 is ANQGSEA. V lost 5 bases, J lost 0 bases, and 11 bases lay in between. CDR3 residues: CSVRSYLAKNIQYF. The CDR3 DNA sequence: TGCAGCGTTCGTAGTTATCTAGCCAAAAACATTCAGTACTTC.

The J gene is TRBJ1-1, the V gene TRBV30; D gene ambiguous. The CDR3 covers 13 residues. Trimming pared 2 bases from V and 1 base from J, leaving 8 bases between. Germline V CDR1 and CDR2: GTSNPN, SVGIG (reference sequence). CDR3 bases: TGTGCCTGGAGTCTTATGGCGAACACTGAAGCTTTCTTT. It specifies CAWSLMANTEAFF.

V usage is TRBV27 and J usage is TRBJ2-3; D may be TRBD2 (6 bases). CDR1 is MNHEY and CDR2 is SMNVEV in the germline V gene (reference sequence). Trimming cost V 5 bases and J 0 bases, with 9 bases left between them. This CDR3 comprises 14 residues. DNA for the CDR3: TGTGCCAGCAGTCCGGGACTTAGCACAGATACGCAGTATTTT. This sequence encodes CASSPGLSTDTQYF.

The chain carries TRBV7-9 and TRBJ1-5; D perhaps matches TRBD1 (6 bases). Trimming took 5 bases from V and 2 from J, leaving 10 bases between them. This CDR3 region has 14 residues. Germline-derived CDR1 and CDR2 are SEHNR and FQNEAQ (reference sequence). DNA for the CDR3: TGTGCCAGCAGCCTGGGACACGGCAATCAGCCCCAGCATTTT. Amino acids: CASSLGHGNQPQHF.

The gene calls are TRBV15 and TRBJ2-1, with D tentatively TRBD1 or TRBD2 (5 bases each). Germline loops: CDR1 LNHNV, CDR2 YYDKDF (reference sequence). This CDR3 is 16 amino acids long. V was pared by 0 bases and J by 5 bases, with 14 bases between. The CDR3 bases are TGTGCCACCAGCAGAGATTCGGGACGAGACAACAATGAGCAGTTCTTC. It yields the protein CATSRDSGRDNNEQFF. Looking up the rest from reference TRBV15 and TRBJ2-1 gives the full variable domain: DAMVIQNPRYQVTQFGKPVTLSCSQTLNHNVMYWYQQKSSQAPKLLFHYYDKDFNNEADTPDNFQSRRPNTSFCFLDIRSPGLGDTAMYLCATSRDSGRDNNEQFFGPGTRLTVL.

This chain links TRBV19 with TRBJ1-4; no clear D gene. The germline CDR1 and CDR2 sequences are LNHDA and SQIVND (reference sequence). The germline V and J ends were trimmed by 7 bases and 3 bases, with 18 bases remaining between them. The CDR3 spans 16 residues. CDR3 nucleotide sequence: TGTGCCAGTAAACAAGGTCGGTGGGCGGCTAATGAAAAACTGTTTTTT. Its translation is CASKQGRWAANEKLFF.

The rearrangement uses TRBV20-1 and TRBJ2-1; TRBD2 matches at 7 bases. From germline, CDR1 is DFQATT and CDR2 SNEGSKA (reference sequence). With 5 bases clipped from V and 11 bases from J, the junction kept 6 bases outside the gene matches. This CDR3 has 11 amino acids. The DNA for the CDR3 is TGCAGTGCTGGGGCGGGAGAAAAGCAGTTCTTC. This gives the protein CSAGAGEKQFF.

The chain recombines TRBV5-1 with TRBJ1-3; 7 bases fit TRBD1. Germline CDR1 is SGHRS and CDR2 is YFSETQ. The CDR3 contains 17 residues. The V gene end was trimmed by 4 bases and the J gene end by 0 bases; junction bases not matched to a gene: 10. The CDR3 DNA reads as TGCGCCAGCAGCGCACGGACCGGGACAGCCTCTGGAAACACCATATATTTT. Amino acid sequence: CASSARTGTASGNTIYF.

The chain has TRBV4-3 and TRBJ2-7, with 8 bases identical to TRBD2. V was pared by 3 bases and J by 2 bases, with 6 bases of the junction left unmatched. CDR1 and CDR2 from the germline V gene are LGHNA and YSLEER. The CDR3 contains 15 residues. In DNA form, the CDR3 reads TGCGCCAGCAGCCAGTCACTAGCGGATACCTACGAGCAGTACTTC. Translating gives CASSQSLADTYEQYF.

The V and J genes are TRBV28 and TRBJ2-3; weak D call: TRBD1 (5 bases). Germline CDR1 MDHEN, CDR2 SYDVKM. V was pared by 5 bases and J by 4 bases, with 22 bases between. This CDR3 has 17 residues. The CDR3 DNA is TGTGCCAGCAGTAATCAGCAGGGCGTGGGTGTATCAGATACGCAGTATTTT. It codes for CASSNQQGVGVSDTQYF. Full variable domain (rest looked up from reference TRBV28 and TRBJ2-3): DVKVTQSSRYLVKRTGEKVFLECVQDMDHENMFWYRQDPGLGLRLIYFSYDVKMKEKGDIPEGYSVSREKKERFSLILESASTNQTSMYLCASSNQQGVGVSDTQYFGPGTRLTVL.

The V call is TRBV7-6, the J call TRBJ2-1, with a possible D match to TRBD1 (5 bases). The CDR3 runs to 16 residues. Germline-derived CDR1 and CDR2 are SGHVS and FNYEAQ. Trimming stripped 2 bases from V and 4 bases from J, with 15 bases between. CDR3 nucleotides: TGTGCCAGCAGCTTAATGGCCAGACAGTCGTACAATGAGCAGTTCTTC. It specifies CASSLMARQSYNEQFF.

V is TRBV7-2 and J is TRBJ2-3, with D unresolved. CDR1 is SGHTA, CDR2 FQGNSA, per germline. V dropped 2 bases and J dropped 8 bases, with 8 bases sitting between them. The CDR3 has 12 residues. The CDR3: CASSLPRATQYF. In DNA, the CDR3 is TGTGCCAGCAGCTTACCTCGGGCTACGCAGTATTTT.